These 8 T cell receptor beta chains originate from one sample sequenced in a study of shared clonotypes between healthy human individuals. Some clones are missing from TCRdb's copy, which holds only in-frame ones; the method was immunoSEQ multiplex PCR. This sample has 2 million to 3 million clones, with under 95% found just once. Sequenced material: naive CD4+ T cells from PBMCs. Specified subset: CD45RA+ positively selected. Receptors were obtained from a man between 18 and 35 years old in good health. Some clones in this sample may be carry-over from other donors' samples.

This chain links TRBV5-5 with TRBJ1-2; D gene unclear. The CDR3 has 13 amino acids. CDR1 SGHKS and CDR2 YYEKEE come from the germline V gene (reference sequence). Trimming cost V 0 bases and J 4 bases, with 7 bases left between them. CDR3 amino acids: CASSLDPGYGYTF. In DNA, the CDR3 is TGTGCCAGCAGCTTGGACCCAGGCTATGGCTACACCTTC.

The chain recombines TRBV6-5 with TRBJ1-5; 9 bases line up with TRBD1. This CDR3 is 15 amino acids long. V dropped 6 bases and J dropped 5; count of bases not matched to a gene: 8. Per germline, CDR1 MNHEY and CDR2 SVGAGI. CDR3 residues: CASRPQGAIYQPQHF. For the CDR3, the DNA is TGTGCCAGCAGGCCACAGGGGGCGATTTATCAGCCCCAGCATTTT.

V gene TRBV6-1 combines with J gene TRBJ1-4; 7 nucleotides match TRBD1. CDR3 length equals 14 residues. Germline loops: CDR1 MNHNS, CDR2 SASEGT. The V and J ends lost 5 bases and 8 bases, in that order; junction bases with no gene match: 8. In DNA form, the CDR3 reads TGTGCCAGCAGTTTCTTGGGGACAGCCGAAAAACTGTTTTTT. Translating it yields CASSFLGTAEKLFF.

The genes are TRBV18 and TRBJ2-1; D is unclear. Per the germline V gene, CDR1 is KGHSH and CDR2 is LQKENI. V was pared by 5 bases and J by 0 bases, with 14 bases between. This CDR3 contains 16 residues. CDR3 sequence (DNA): TGTGCCAGCTCAATATCCTACGCGAGCTCCTACAATGAGCAGTTCTTC. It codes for CASSISYASSYNEQFF.

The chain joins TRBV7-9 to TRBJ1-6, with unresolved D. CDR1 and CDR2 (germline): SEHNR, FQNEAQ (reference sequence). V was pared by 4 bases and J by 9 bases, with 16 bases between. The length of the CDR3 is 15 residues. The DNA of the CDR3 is TGTGCCAGCAGCTACCTCGGGGTTGAGGGTTCACCCCTCCACTTT. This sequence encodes CASSYLGVEGSPLHF.

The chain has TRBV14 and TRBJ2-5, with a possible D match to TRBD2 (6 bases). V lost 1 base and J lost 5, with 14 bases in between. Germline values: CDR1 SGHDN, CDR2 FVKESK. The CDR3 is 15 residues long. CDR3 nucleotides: TGTGCCAGCAGCCAAGGAAGGAGGGGAGGTGAGACCCAGTACTTC. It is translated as CASSQGRRGGETQYF.

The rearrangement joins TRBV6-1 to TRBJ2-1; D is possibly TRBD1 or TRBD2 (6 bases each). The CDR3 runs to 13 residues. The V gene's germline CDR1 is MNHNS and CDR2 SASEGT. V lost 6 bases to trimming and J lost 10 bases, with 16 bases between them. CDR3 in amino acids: CASSVLGAGEQFF. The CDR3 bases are TGTGCCAGCAGCGTGTTGGGGGCGGGAGAGCAGTTCTTC.

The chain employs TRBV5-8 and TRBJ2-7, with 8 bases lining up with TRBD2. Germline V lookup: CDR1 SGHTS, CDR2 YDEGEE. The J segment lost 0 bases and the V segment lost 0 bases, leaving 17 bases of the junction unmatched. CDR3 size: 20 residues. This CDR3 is CASSLAPSGFPTRSSYEQYF. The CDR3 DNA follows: TGTGCCAGCAGCTTGGCCCCTAGCGGGTTCCCAACTCGGAGCTCCTACGAGCAGTACTTC.